This T cell receptor (beta chain) came from a study of T cells in Graves' hyperthyroidism and ophthalmopathy. Study-wide results and limits: Progression to ophthalmopathy was predicted a median of roughly 6.5 months early.

V was clipped by 3 bases and J by 6 bases, with 6 bases between them. Germline V gene data show CDR1 as MNHNS and CDR2 as SASEGT. The CDR3 covers 12 residues. PBMCs were obtained from 9 to 10 ml fresh peripheral blood. Template material for amplifying TCR beta CDR3 regions consisted of RNA transcripts. The HTBI primer set served for first-round RT-PCR of the TCR CDR3. From the multiplex PCR reads, TCRdb called clonotypes with MiXCR, one entry per CDR3 protein. The sample has a few hundred thousand distinct CDR3 sequences, about 18% seen once. In this sample, this clonotype turned up a few times. Its antigen is not identified.

The clonotype was recovered from a man aged 35 to 55 with Graves' hyperthyroidism. Material for sequencing was blood. V usage is TRBV6-1 and J usage is TRBJ1-5, with no clear D. DNA of the CDR3: TGTGCCAGCAGTGATGGCGGTCAGCCCCAGCATTTT. It encodes CASSDGGQPQHF.